A selection of T cell receptor beta chains follows, all from one sample in a study of PD-1 blockade in classical Hodgkin lymphoma. Generated by immunoSEQ multiplex PCR, the TCRdb table keeps only in-frame clones and is missing some. The sample contains around 31,000 clones, about 89% of which appear only once. The material sequenced was CD4+ T cells from blood. All receptors derive from a human donor with classical Hodgkin lymphoma. CDR3s include the opening cysteine and the closing phenylalanine or tryptophan. A D gene is named only where the DNA matches it firmly. Size is stated for part of the rows, as once, few or many counts, or as a class when the clone is expanded.

>.|.|TRBV2|TRBJ1-5
TGTGCCAGCAGTGGGAATAGGGCTGGGCCCCAGCATTTT
CASSGNRAGPQHF
>.|.|TRBV2|TRBJ1-4
TGTGCCAGCAATCTACAGGCCCCTAATGAAAAACTGTTTTTT
CASNLQAPNEKLFF
>.|.|TRBV7-8|TRBJ2-7
TGTGCCAGCAGCTTAGGCTTTCTATACGAGCAGTACTTC
CASSLGFLYEQYF
>.|.|TRBV7-9|TRBJ2-5
TGTGCCAGCAGCCGGTGGAAAGAGACCCAGTACTTC
CASSRWKETQYF
>.|.|TRBV6-5|TRBJ2-7
TGTGCCAGCAGTTACTCCGGCAGGCAATCCTACGAGCAGTACTTC
CASSYSGRQSYEQYF
>once|.|TRBV29-1|TRBJ2-3
TGCAGCGTTGAAGGGGTTAGCGGCACAGATACGCAGTATTTT
CSVEGVSGTDTQYF
>.|TRBD1|TRBV5-6|TRBJ2-7
TGTGCCAGCAGACGGACAGGGAGCTCCTACGAGCAGTACTTC
CASRRTGSSYEQYF
>few|.|TRBV7-2|TRBJ2-5
TGTGCCAGCAGCCCCGACAACCAAGAGACCCAGTACTTC
CASSPDNQETQYF
>.|TRBD1|TRBV4-3|TRBJ2-3
TGCGCCAGCAGCCAAGATTGGACAGGGAGCGCAGATACGCAGTATTTT
CASSQDWTGSADTQYF
>.|.|TRBV2|TRBJ1-4
TGTGCCAGCAGGGCGTCTAATGAAAAACTGTTTTTT
CASRASNEKLFF
>few|.|TRBV5-6|TRBJ2-7
TGTGCCAGCAGCTTGGATCCAGGCGGAGCCTACGAGCAGTACTTC
CASSLDPGGAYEQYF
>.|TRBD1|TRBV28|TRBJ2-7
TGTGCCAGCAGGGGACAGGGGACCTACGAGCAGTACTTC
CASRGQGTYEQYF
>.|.|TRBV5-1|TRBJ2-1
TGCGCCAGCAGCTGGGACCCGCACAATGAGCAGTTCTTC
CASSWDPHNEQFF
>.|TRBD2|TRBV10-3|TRBJ2-7
TGTGCCATCAGTGAGGGACTAGCGGGAGGATACGAGCAGTACTTC
CAISEGLAGGYEQYF
>.|.|TRBV18|TRBJ1-5
TGTGCCAGCTCACCACAGACAAATCAGCCCCAGCATTTT
CASSPQTNQPQHF
>.|.|TRBV28|TRBJ1-5
TGTGCCAGCAGTGCCAGTCGGGGTTCACAGAATCAGCCCCAGCATTTT
CASSASRGSQNQPQHF
>.|.|TRBV2|TRBJ1-5
TGTGCCAGCTCTGATCGCCCGGGGGCGAATCAGCCCCAGCATTTT
CASSDRPGANQPQHF
>few|.|TRBV7-6|TRBJ1-1
TGTGCCAGCAGCTTAGTCCCGGGCCCTGAAGCTTTCTTT
CASSLVPGPEAFF
>.|TRBD2|TRBV7-8|TRBJ2-5
TGTGCCAGCAGCTTAATAGCGGGAGGCCGGGAGACCCAGTACTTC
CASSLIAGGRETQYF
>few|.|TRBV2|TRBJ1-5
TGTGCCAGCAGGCAGGAGCTTAAGCCCCAGCATTTT
CASRQELKPQHF
>.|.|TRBV30|TRBJ1-2
TGTGCCTGGAAGGCCCGGGGGGTGGATGGCTACACCTTC
CAWKARGVDGYTF
>.|.|TRBV5-1|TRBJ2-2
TGCGCCAGCAGCCTGGACACACCACAGAACACCGGGGAGCTGTTTTTT
CASSLDTPQNTGELFF
>.|TRBD1|TRBV7-2|TRBJ2-5
TGTGCCAGCAGCAGCTCAGGGGGCAATTGGGAGACCCAGTACTTC
CASSSSGGNWETQYF
>.|TRBD1|TRBV7-2|TRBJ1-1
TGTGCCAGCAGCACACAGGGGGACACTGAAGCTTTCTTT
CASSTQGDTEAFF
>.|TRBD1|TRBV6-5|TRBJ1-2
TGTGCCAGCAGTACAGGGGGCGCGTCCGTCTACACCTTC
CASSTGGASVYTF
>.|.|TRBV6-1|TRBJ2-7
TGTGCCAGCATGGCATTTGCCCGGAACGAGCAGTACTTC
CASMAFARNEQYF
>.|TRBD2|TRBV19|TRBJ2-7
TGTGCCAGTAGTATAGTGCCTAGCGGGAGGACCTACGAGCAGTACTTC
CASSIVPSGRTYEQYF
>.|.|TRBV5-4|TRBJ2-2
TGTGCCAGCAGCCGCCCGACTGGGGAAGGAGGGGAGCTGTTTTTT
CASSRPTGEGGELFF
>.|TRBD1|TRBV5-8|TRBJ1-5
TGTGCCAGCAGCCCTACCGGGACAGGGTATCAGCCCCAGCATTTT
CASSPTGTGYQPQHF
>.|TRBD1|TRBV5-1|TRBJ2-5
TGCGCCAGCAGCTCAAGGACAGGGCCGGAGACCCAGTACTTC
CASSSRTGPETQYF
>.|TRBD1|TRBV28|TRBJ2-7
TGTGCCAGCAGTGGGGCCGGGACAGGGGATTCCGAGCAGTACTTC
CASSGAGTGDSEQYF
>.|.|TRBV28|TRBJ1-2
TGTGCCAGCAGTTTAGTCGGCGGGAACTATGGCTACACCTTC
CASSLVGGNYGYTF
>.|TRBD2|TRBV7-2|TRBJ2-7
TGTGCCAGCAGCTGGACTAGCGGAGGGGGCGAGCAGTACTTC
CASSWTSGGGEQYF
>.|TRBD1|TRBV9|TRBJ1-2
TGTGCCAGGACAGGGGTGAGGGGCTACACCTTC
CARTGVRGYTF
>.|TRBD2|TRBV25-1|TRBJ2-3
TGTGCCAGCAGTGGCGCTAGCGGGAGAATTCAATCAGATACGCAGTATTTT
CASSGASGRIQSDTQYF
>.|TRBD2|TRBV6-5|TRBJ2-1
TGTGCCAGCACCCCTCTAGCGGGAGGGCCCAATGAGCAGTTCTTC
CASTPLAGGPNEQFF
>.|.|TRBV11-2|TRBJ1-2
TGTGCCAGCAGCTTAGATACGGCCTCCTATGGCTACACCTTC
CASSLDTASYGYTF
>.|.|TRBV27|TRBJ2-3
TGTGCCAGCAGTTTCTCAGCGGGTCAAGATACGCAGTATTTT
CASSFSAGQDTQYF
>.|.|TRBV5-1|TRBJ2-7
TGCGCCAGCAGCTCGACGGGACCTAGTTACGAGCAGTACTTC
CASSSTGPSYEQYF
>.|.|TRBV12-1|TRBJ1-1
TGTGCCAGCAGAAGAACGGGCCACCCCCGCTCTGAAGCTTTCTTT
CASRRTGHPRSEAFF
>.|TRBD2|TRBV30|TRBJ2-5
TGTGCCTGGAGTGTAGGACTAGCGGGAGTAGAGACCCAGTACTTC
CAWSVGLAGVETQYF
>.|TRBD1|TRBV5-1|TRBJ2-3
TGCGCCAGCAGCTTGGAAGACAGGGGGTTCACAGATACGCAGTATTTT
CASSLEDRGFTDTQYF
>.|.|TRBV18|TRBJ1-2
TGTGCCAGCTCACCTACCGGGACAACCCCTAACTATGGCTACACCTTC
CASSPTGTTPNYGYTF
>few|.|TRBV10-1|TRBJ1-1
TGCGCCAGCACCCGCGTGGGGAGATCGGGAGCTTTCTTT
CASTRVGRSGAFF
>.|TRBD1|TRBV10-3|TRBJ1-1
TGTGCCATCAGTGTGAACAGGGGGGGCACTGAAGCTTTCTTT
CAISVNRGGTEAFF
>once|TRBD1|TRBV5-1|TRBJ1-1
TGCGCCAGCAGCTTGCGGACAGGGGGCGAAGACACTGAAGCTTTCTTT
CASSLRTGGEDTEAFF
>once|.|TRBV29-1|TRBJ2-3
TGCAGCGTTGTCCTGCAGCAGAGCACAGATACGCAGTATTTT
CSVVLQQSTDTQYF
>.|TRBD1|TRBV5-6|TRBJ1-6
TGTGCCAGCAGCTTGAATCCGACAGGGAGGGATTCACCCCTCCACTTT
CASSLNPTGRDSPLHF
>.|TRBD1|TRBV7-2|TRBJ2-2
TGTGCCAGCAGCCCGCACCGACAGGGGTCCGGGGAGCTGTTTTTT
CASSPHRQGSGELFF
>.|TRBD2|TRBV5-6|TRBJ2-7
TGTGCCAGCAGCTCGGGGCGGGGGGAGCAGTACTTC
CASSSGRGEQYF
>.|.|TRBV29-1|TRBJ2-1
TGCAGCGTCGACAGGCCCAGCCTCTACAATGAGCAGTTCTTC
CSVDRPSLYNEQFF
>.|.|TRBV19|TRBJ2-7
TGTGCCAGTAGTCGGGGAACCGACGAGCAGTACTTC
CASSRGTDEQYF
>.|.|TRBV11-2|TRBJ2-7
TGTGCCAGCAGCTTAGTGGTCGCCCCCTACGAGCAGTACTTC
CASSLVVAPYEQYF
>.|TRBD1|TRBV7-2|TRBJ2-7
TGTGCCAGCAGCTTTACGGACAGGGGGCCCTACGAGCAGTACTTC
CASSFTDRGPYEQYF
>.|.|TRBV15|TRBJ2-2
TGTGCCACCAGCAGAGACCGACTGAGGACCACCGGGGAGCTGTTTTTT
CATSRDRLRTTGELFF